This T cell receptor (beta chain) is from a study of blood T cell repertoires in COVID-19. Germline CDR1 is LNHDA and CDR2 is SQIVND (reference sequence). Trimming took off 5 bases at V and 1 base at J, with 17 bases between the two ends. The CDR3 has 16 amino acids. Here immunoSEQ multiplex PCR was the method, and the copy in TCRdb shows in-frame clones only, minus some. The table includes about 210,000 clones, 65% to 90% detected once. Sequenced input: peripheral blood. This chain uses TRBV19 with TRBJ1-1; a weak D match, TRBD1 (5 bases). The TCR was taken from a man aged 40-49 years who had recovered from COVID-19. CDR3 in DNA: TGTGCCAGTAGTCCCCAGGGTACCCCTCAGAACACTGAAGCTTTCTTT. Its translation is CASSPQGTPQNTEAFF. Full variable domain (outside the CDR3, taken from reference TRBV19 and TRBJ1-1): DGGITQSPKYLFRKEGQNVTLSCEQNLNHDAMYWYRQDPGQGLRLIYYSQIVNDFQKGDIAEGYSVSREKKESFPLTVTSAQKNPTAFYLCASSPQGTPQNTEAFFGQGTRLTVV.